This is a list of T cell receptor beta chains from one sample in a study of T cells in Graves' hyperthyroidism and ophthalmopathy. TCRdb reanalysed the multiplex PCR reads using MiXCR and keeps one entry per CDR3 protein. This repertoire shows some 490,000 distinct CDR3 sequences, 15% to 20% found once; its top ten account for approximately 30%. The sample comprised blood. The receptors stem from a woman in her 30s with Graves' ophthalmopathy. Each CDR3 is given with its conserved first and last residue. Each record gives: CDR3 length, V gene, J gene, D gene, clone size, CDR3 protein, CDR3 DNA. A D gene is named only where the DNA matches it firmly. Expanded clones are given a class, and other clones once, few, many or no size at all.

CDR3 length: 15; V gene: TRBV5-6; J gene: TRBJ2-5; D gene: TRBD2; clone size: many; CDR3 protein: CASSLRLAGQETQYF; CDR3 DNA: TGTGCCAGCAGCTTAAGGCTAGCGGGACAAGAGACCCAGTACTTC
CDR3 length: 15; V gene: TRBV2; J gene: TRBJ2-3; D gene: -; clone size: many; CDR3 protein: CASSPDYDRADTQYF; CDR3 DNA: TGTGCCAGCAGTCCGGACTACGATCGAGCAGATACGCAGTATTTT
CDR3 length: 14; V gene: TRBV7-2; J gene: TRBJ2-7; D gene: -; clone size: many; CDR3 protein: CASSSRDLIGEQYF; CDR3 DNA: TGTGCCAGCAGCTCGCGGGACTTAATCGGCGAGCAGTACTTC
CDR3 length: 11; V gene: TRBV28; J gene: TRBJ2-7; D gene: -; clone size: many; CDR3 protein: CASSLVEEQYF; CDR3 DNA: TGTGCCAGCAGTTTAGTGGAGGAGCAGTACTTC
CDR3 length: 16; V gene: TRBV5-1; J gene: TRBJ2-3; D gene: TRBD2; clone size: few; CDR3 protein: CASSILQRELTDTQYF; CDR3 DNA: TGCGCCAGCAGCATCCTTCAGCGGGAGTTGACAGATACGCAGTATTTT
CDR3 length: 13; V gene: TRBV11-2; J gene: TRBJ2-5; D gene: -; clone size: many; CDR3 protein: CASTSNRQETQYF; CDR3 DNA: TGTGCCAGCACCTCGAATCGGCAAGAGACCCAGTACTTC
CDR3 length: 15; V gene: TRBV11-2; J gene: TRBJ2-1; D gene: -; clone size: many; CDR3 protein: CASSLAVVTYNEQFF; CDR3 DNA: TGTGCCAGCAGCTTAGCTGTCGTAACCTACAATGAGCAGTTCTTC
CDR3 length: 13; V gene: TRBV28; J gene: TRBJ1-4; D gene: -; clone size: -; CDR3 protein: CATGSFPNEKLFF; CDR3 DNA: TGTGCCACCGGAAGTTTCCCCAATGAAAAACTGTTTTTT
CDR3 length: 14; V gene: TRBV2; J gene: TRBJ2-1; D gene: -; clone size: many; CDR3 protein: CASKLERSYNEQFF; CDR3 DNA: TGTGCCAGCAAATTAGAGCGGAGCTACAATGAGCAGTTCTTC
CDR3 length: 13; V gene: TRBV30; J gene: TRBJ2-7; D gene: -; clone size: many; CDR3 protein: CAWSVQAPDEQYF; CDR3 DNA: TGTGCCTGGAGTGTACAGGCCCCAGACGAGCAGTACTTC
CDR3 length: 12; V gene: TRBV20-1; J gene: TRBJ2-1; D gene: -; clone size: many; CDR3 protein: CSATQVGTEQFF; CDR3 DNA: TGCAGTGCTACACAAGTCGGGACCGAGCAGTTCTTC
CDR3 length: 15; V gene: TRBV28; J gene: TRBJ2-7; D gene: TRBD1; clone size: -; CDR3 protein: CASSFPGTGYYEQYF; CDR3 DNA: TGTGCCAGCAGTTTCCCCGGGACAGGGTACTACGAGCAGTACTTC
CDR3 length: 13; V gene: TRBV7-2; J gene: TRBJ2-6; D gene: -; clone size: many; CDR3 protein: CASSLEDINVLTF; CDR3 DNA: TGTGCCAGCAGCTTAGAGGACATCAACGTCCTGACTTTC
CDR3 length: 15; V gene: TRBV27; J gene: TRBJ1-1; D gene: -; clone size: -; CDR3 protein: CASSLSNWGITEAFF; CDR3 DNA: TGTGCCAGCAGTTTATCGAATTGGGGCATCACTGAAGCTTTCTTT
CDR3 length: 14; V gene: TRBV2; J gene: TRBJ2-1; D gene: -; clone size: few; CDR3 protein: CASSEGRAFNEQFF; CDR3 DNA: TGTGCCAGCAGTGAAGGGCGGGCGTTCAATGAGCAGTTCTTC
CDR3 length: 13; V gene: TRBV7-3; J gene: TRBJ1-2; D gene: -; clone size: -; CDR3 protein: CASSNGVGHGYTF; CDR3 DNA: TGTGCCAGCAGCAATGGGGTGGGCCATGGCTACACCTTC
CDR3 length: 14; V gene: TRBV29-1; J gene: TRBJ2-3; D gene: TRBD2; clone size: few; CDR3 protein: CSVASAGGADTQYF; CDR3 DNA: TGCAGCGTGGCCTCAGCGGGGGGGGCGGATACGCAGTATTTT
CDR3 length: 14; V gene: TRBV20-1; J gene: TRBJ1-4; D gene: TRBD1; clone size: -; CDR3 protein: CSAPTGGLGEKLFF; CDR3 DNA: TGCAGTGCACCGACAGGGGGTTTAGGTGAAAAACTGTTTTTT
CDR3 length: 12; V gene: TRBV19; J gene: TRBJ2-7; D gene: -; clone size: -; CDR3 protein: CASSIRMGEQYF; CDR3 DNA: TGTGCCAGTAGTATAAGGATGGGCGAGCAGTACTTC
CDR3 length: 15; V gene: TRBV5-1; J gene: TRBJ2-1; D gene: -; clone size: many; CDR3 protein: CASSLRAHSPHEQFF; CDR3 DNA: TGCGCCAGCAGCTTGCGGGCCCATTCCCCACATGAGCAGTTCTTC
CDR3 length: 16; V gene: TRBV7-2; J gene: TRBJ2-5; D gene: -; clone size: many; CDR3 protein: CASSLSGGEAQETQYF; CDR3 DNA: TGTGCCAGCAGCTTATCAGGGGGGGAAGCCCAAGAGACCCAGTACTTC
CDR3 length: 16; V gene: TRBV2; J gene: TRBJ1-5; D gene: -; clone size: many; CDR3 protein: CASREPGGTGNQPQHF; CDR3 DNA: TGTGCCAGCAGGGAGCCGGGGGGGACGGGCAATCAGCCCCAGCATTTT
CDR3 length: 14; V gene: TRBV7-2; J gene: TRBJ2-1; D gene: TRBD2; clone size: -; CDR3 protein: CASSLGGGGNEQFF; CDR3 DNA: TGTGCCAGCAGCTTAGGAGGCGGGGGGAATGAGCAGTTCTTC
CDR3 length: 12; V gene: TRBV7-9; J gene: TRBJ2-1; D gene: -; clone size: many; CDR3 protein: CASSRRGDEQFF; CDR3 DNA: TGTGCCAGCAGCCGTAGGGGGGATGAGCAGTTCTTC
CDR3 length: 11; V gene: TRBV30; J gene: TRBJ2-7; D gene: TRBD1; clone size: many; CDR3 protein: CAWGDSYEQYF; CDR3 DNA: TGTGCCTGGGGGGACAGTTACGAGCAGTACTTC
CDR3 length: 15; V gene: TRBV2; J gene: TRBJ1-5; D gene: -; clone size: many; CDR3 protein: CASSELRTENQPQHF; CDR3 DNA: TGTGCCAGCAGTGAACTCCGAACGGAAAATCAGCCCCAGCATTTT
CDR3 length: 16; V gene: TRBV19; J gene: TRBJ2-3; D gene: TRBD1; clone size: -; CDR3 protein: CASSITGQGYTDTQYF; CDR3 DNA: TGTGCCAGTAGTATAACCGGACAGGGCTACACAGATACGCAGTATTTT